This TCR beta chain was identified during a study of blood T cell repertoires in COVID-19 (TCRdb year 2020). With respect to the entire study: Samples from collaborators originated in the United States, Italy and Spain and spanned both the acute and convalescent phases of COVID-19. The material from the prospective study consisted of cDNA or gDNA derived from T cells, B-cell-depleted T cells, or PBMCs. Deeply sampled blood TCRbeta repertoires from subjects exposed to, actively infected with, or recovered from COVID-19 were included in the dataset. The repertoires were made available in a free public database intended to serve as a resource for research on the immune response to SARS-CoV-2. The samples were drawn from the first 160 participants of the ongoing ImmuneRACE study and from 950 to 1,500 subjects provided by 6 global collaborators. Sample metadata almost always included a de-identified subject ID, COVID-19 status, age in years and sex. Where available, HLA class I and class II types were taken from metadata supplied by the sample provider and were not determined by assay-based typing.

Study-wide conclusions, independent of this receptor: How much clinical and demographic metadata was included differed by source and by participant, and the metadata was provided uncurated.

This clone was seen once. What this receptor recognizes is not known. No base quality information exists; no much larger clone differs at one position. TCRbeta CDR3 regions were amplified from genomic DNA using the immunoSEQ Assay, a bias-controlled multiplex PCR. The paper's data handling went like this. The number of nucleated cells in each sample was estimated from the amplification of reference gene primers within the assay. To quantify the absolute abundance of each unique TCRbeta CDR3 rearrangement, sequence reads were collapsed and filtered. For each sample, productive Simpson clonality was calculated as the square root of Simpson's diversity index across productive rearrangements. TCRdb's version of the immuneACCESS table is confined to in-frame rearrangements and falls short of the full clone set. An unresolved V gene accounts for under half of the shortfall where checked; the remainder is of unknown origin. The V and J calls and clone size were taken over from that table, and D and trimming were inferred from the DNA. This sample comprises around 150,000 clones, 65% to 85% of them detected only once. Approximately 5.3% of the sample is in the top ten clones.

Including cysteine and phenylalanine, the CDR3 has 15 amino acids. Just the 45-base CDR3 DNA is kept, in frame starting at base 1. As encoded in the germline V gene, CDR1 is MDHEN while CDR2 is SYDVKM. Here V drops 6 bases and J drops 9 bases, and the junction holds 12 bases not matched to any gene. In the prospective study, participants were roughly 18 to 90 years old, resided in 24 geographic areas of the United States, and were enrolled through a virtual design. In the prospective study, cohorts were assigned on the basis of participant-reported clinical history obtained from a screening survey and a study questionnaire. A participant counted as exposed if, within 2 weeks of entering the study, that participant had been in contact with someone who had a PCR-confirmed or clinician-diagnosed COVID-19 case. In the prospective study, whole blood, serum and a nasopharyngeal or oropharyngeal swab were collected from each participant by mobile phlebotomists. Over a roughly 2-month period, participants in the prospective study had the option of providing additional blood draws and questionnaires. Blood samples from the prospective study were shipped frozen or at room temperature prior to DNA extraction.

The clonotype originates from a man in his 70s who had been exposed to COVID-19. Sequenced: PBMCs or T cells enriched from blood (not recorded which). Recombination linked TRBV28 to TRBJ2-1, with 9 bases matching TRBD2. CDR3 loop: CASSLTGTSSTEQFF. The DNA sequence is TGTGCCAGCAGCTTAACCGGGACTAGCAGTACTGAGCAGTTCTTC. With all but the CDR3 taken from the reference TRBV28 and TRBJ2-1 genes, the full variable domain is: DVKVTQSSRYLVKRTGEKVFLECVQDMDHENMFWYRQDPGLGLRLIYFSYDVKMKEKGDIPEGYSVSREKKERFSLILESASTNQTSMYLCASSLTGTSSTEQFFGPGTRLTVL.